Here is one T cell receptor beta chain with its context. The antigen remains undetermined. Germline V gene lookup returns CDR1 MNHEY and CDR2 SMNVEV (reference sequence). V lost 5 bases and J 3 bases, leaving 19 bases between the germline ends. The CDR3 is 16 amino acids. There was relapse after autologous stem cell transplantation in every patient, and there was variation in brentuximab vedotin exposure. The sample is drawn from a study of PD-1 blockade in classical Hodgkin lymphoma. General observations from the study: Healthy donors reportedly exceeded newly diagnosed patients in baseline TCR diversity.

Here immunoSEQ multiplex PCR was the method, and the copy in TCRdb shows in-frame clones only, minus some. This table holds under 100,000 clones, about nine tenths found once. This receptor was identified in a human donor with classical Hodgkin lymphoma. Source: peripheral blood mononuclear cells (PBMCs), taken before the second cycle of nivolumab. This sequence joins TRBV27 and TRBJ1-1; D not certain. The CDR3 bases are TGTGCCAGCAGTCTCAGGAGGGTAGGTTCCCACACTGAAGCTTTCTTT. Translating gives CASSLRRVGSHTEAFF.